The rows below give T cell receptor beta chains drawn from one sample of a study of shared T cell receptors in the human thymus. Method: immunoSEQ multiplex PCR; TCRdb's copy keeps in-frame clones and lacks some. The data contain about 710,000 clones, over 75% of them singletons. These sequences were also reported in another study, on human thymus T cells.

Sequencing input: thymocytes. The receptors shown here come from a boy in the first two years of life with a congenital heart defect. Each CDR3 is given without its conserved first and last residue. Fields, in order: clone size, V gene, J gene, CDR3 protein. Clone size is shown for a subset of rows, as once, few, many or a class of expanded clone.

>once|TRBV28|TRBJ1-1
ASSGPHPNTEAF
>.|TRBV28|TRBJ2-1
ASSNGLVLNEQF
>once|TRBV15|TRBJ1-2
ATSRFPGQGNYGYT
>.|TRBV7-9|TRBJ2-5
ASSMVSSGRARETQY
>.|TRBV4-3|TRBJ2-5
ASSQDFERETQY
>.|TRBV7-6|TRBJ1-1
ASSLAPGQGENTEAF
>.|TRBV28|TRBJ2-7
ASSFSPGQGISYEQY
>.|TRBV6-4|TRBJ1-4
ASRGQGMGKLF
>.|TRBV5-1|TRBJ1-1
ASSLDRGTEAF
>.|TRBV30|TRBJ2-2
ASGLAGGPGTGELF
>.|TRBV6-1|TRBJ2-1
ASRGQGATYNEQF
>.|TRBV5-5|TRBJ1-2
ASSLGRVDYGYT
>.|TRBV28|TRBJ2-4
ASSLEGQDALVAKNIQY
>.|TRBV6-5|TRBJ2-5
ASSPTRWETQY
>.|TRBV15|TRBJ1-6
ATSRDRDLYNSPLH
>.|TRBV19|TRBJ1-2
ASSNRDRNYGYT
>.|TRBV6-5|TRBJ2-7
ASSFTSGEPCEQY
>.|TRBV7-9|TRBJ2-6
ASQSGANVLT
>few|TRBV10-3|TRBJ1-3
AIRETGNSGNTIY
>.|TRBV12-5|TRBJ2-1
ASGLGYLREGLDEQF
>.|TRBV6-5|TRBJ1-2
ASRMGQFYGYT
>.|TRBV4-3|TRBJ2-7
ASSQSGTGAIYEQY
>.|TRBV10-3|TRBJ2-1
AISDGAGLAGVLTNHNEQF
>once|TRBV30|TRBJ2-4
AWSRTVRAKNIQY
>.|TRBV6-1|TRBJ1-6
ASRLRADNSPLH
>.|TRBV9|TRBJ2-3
ASRRGQSSTDTQY
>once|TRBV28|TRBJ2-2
ASTPRAGGLTGELF
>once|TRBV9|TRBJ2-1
ASSVARGEYNEQF
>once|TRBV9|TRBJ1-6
ASSLQGIDSPLH
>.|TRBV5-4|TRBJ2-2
ASSLAGTGRTGELF
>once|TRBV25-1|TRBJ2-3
ASIQGGPERGDTDTQY
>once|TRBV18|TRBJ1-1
ASSPPPTGNDTEAF
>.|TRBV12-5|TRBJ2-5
ASGFGDTPEVKTQY
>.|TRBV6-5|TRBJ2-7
ASRPGTVSSYEQY
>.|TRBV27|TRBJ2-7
ASSLWAGQSYEQY
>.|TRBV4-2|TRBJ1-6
ASSQDPRDRGREGNSPLH
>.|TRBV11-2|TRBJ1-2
ASNPRPGRWYGYT
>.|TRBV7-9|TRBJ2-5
ASQRLAGHQETQY
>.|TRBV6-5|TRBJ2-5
ASTPQGETKETQY
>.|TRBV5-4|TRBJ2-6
ASSLVPLAGDAGANVLT
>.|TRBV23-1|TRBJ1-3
ASSQSNEEGQGLENTIY
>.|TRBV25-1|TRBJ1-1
ASSDRTVPNTEAF
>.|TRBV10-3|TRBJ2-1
AISEWTSGGYNEQF
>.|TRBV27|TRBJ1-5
ASSFNGLYNQPQH
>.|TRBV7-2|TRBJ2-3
ASSLRDRGPDTQY
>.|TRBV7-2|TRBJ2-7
ASTSGQGLAYEQY
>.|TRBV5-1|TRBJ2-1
ASSLVRVGGSCNEQF
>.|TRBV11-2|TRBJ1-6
ASSFPGGGSPLH